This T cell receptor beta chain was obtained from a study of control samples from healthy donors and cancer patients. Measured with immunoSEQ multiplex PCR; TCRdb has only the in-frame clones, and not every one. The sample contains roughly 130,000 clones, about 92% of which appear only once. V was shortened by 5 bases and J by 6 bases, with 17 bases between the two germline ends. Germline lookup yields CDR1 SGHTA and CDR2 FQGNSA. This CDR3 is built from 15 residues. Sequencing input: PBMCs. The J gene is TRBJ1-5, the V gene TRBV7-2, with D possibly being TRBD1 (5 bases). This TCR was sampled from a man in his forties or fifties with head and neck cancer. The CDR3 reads CASSPGSGTRQPQHF. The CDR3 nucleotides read TGTGCCAGCAGCCCCGGCTCGGGGACTCGTCAGCCCCAGCATTTT. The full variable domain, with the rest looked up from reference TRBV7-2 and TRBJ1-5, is GAGVSQSPSNKVTEKGKDVELRCDPISGHTALYWYRQSLGQGLEFLIYFQGNSAPDKSGLPSDRFSAERTGGSVSTLTIQRTQQEDSAVYLCASSPGSGTRQPQHFGDGTRLSIL.